The rows below give T cell receptor beta chains drawn from one sample of a study of cytomegalovirus exposure and HLA in healthy donors. The protocol was immunoSEQ multiplex PCR, while the TCRdb copy is restricted to in-frame clones and leaves out a portion. The table shows roughly 170,000 clones, with roughly 84% occurring only once. The sequenced sample consisted of PBMCs. These receptors were collected from a male donor in good health and CMV-seronegative. Both conserved end residues are part of each CDR3. D genes are given only for firm matches. Some rows have no size entry. The others give once, few or many, or a class for an expanded clone.

size	V	J	D	CDR3	DNA
NA	TRBV5-1	TRBJ2-7	NA	CASSLSPGFHEQYF	TGCGCCAGCAGCTTGAGCCCAGGTTTTCACGAGCAGTACTTC
once	TRBV5-4	TRBJ2-2	NA	CASSLAPTRNTGELFF	TGTGCCAGCAGCTTGGCACCCACGAGGAACACCGGGGAGCTGTTTTTT
NA	TRBV5-5	TRBJ2-3	TRBD1	CASSPRDRDTDTQYF	TGTGCCAGCAGCCCCCGGGACAGGGACACAGATACGCAGTATTTT
NA	TRBV9	TRBJ1-1	TRBD1	CASTLTGAPPHTEAFF	TGTGCCAGCACCCTAACAGGGGCTCCTCCCCACACTGAAGCTTTCTTT
NA	TRBV10-1	TRBJ2-1	TRBD1	CVSSGDRGVNEQFF	TGCGTCAGCAGCGGGGACAGGGGGGTAAATGAGCAGTTCTTC
NA	TRBV9	TRBJ1-3	NA	CASSVATATLYSGNTIYF	TGTGCCAGCAGCGTAGCTACAGCTACCCTTTACTCTGGAAACACCATATATTTT
NA	TRBV7-9	TRBJ2-7	NA	CSSSLGGGAYEQYF	TGTTCCAGCAGCTTAGGCGGAGGGGCCTACGAGCAGTACTTC
NA	TRBV6-5	TRBJ2-1	TRBD2	CASSGLAGGHNEQFF	TGTGCCAGCAGTGGACTAGCGGGGGGGCACAATGAGCAGTTCTTC
NA	TRBV7-3	TRBJ2-7	TRBD2	CASSNAGGRDEQYF	TGTGCCAGCAGCAACGCGGGGGGCAGGGACGAGCAGTACTTC
NA	TRBV18	TRBJ2-5	NA	CASSPLRRPEETQYF	TGTGCCAGCTCACCACTCAGGAGGCCAGAAGAGACCCAGTACTTC
NA	TRBV15	TRBJ2-7	TRBD2	CATSRDSKTSGGYEQYF	TGTGCCACCAGCAGAGATTCGAAGACTAGCGGGGGTTACGAGCAGTACTTC
NA	TRBV4-3	TRBJ2-7	TRBD2	CASSQGVAGSIYEQYF	TGCGCCAGCAGCCAAGGAGTAGCGGGATCTATCTACGAGCAGTACTTC
NA	TRBV7-9	TRBJ2-7	NA	CASSPRFGSEVEQYF	TGTGCCAGCAGCCCCCGTTTCGGGAGTGAAGTCGAGCAGTACTTC
NA	TRBV10-3	TRBJ2-7	NA	CAISESRGSAYEQYF	TGTGCCATCAGTGAGTCGCGAGGGTCGGCCTACGAGCAGTACTTC
once	TRBV6-1	TRBJ2-2	NA	CASRPQTGELFF	TGTGCCAGCAGGCCGCAGACCGGGGAGCTGTTTTTT
NA	TRBV7-3	TRBJ2-3	NA	CASSLGGVFGDTQYF	TGTGCCAGCAGCTTAGGTGGTGTGTTCGGAGATACGCAGTATTTT
few	TRBV7-2	TRBJ2-4	NA	CASSPLLAKNIQYF	TGTGCCAGCAGCCCCCTCCTAGCCAAAAACATTCAGTACTTC
NA	TRBV6-5	TRBJ2-5	TRBD1	CASSYGTGGGGETQYF	TGTGCCAGCAGTTACGGGACAGGGGGCGGAGGAGAGACCCAGTACTTC
NA	TRBV25-1	TRBJ1-1	NA	CASSDVGGPRIGNTEAFF	TGTGCCAGCAGTGACGTCGGGGGGCCGCGGATTGGGAACACTGAAGCTTTCTTT
NA	TRBV15	TRBJ2-3	NA	CATSRSSAASTDTQYF	TGTGCCACCAGCAGGTCCTCCGCGGCTAGCACAGATACGCAGTATTTT
NA	TRBV19	TRBJ1-5	TRBD1	CASSSPGQGVPGNQPQHF	TGTGCCAGTAGTTCTCCGGGACAGGGGGTTCCGGGCAATCAGCCCCAGCATTTT
once	TRBV29-1	TRBJ2-5	TRBD2	CSTGGLSETQYF	TGCAGTACGGGGGGGCTCTCCGAGACCCAGTACTTC
NA	TRBV19	TRBJ2-7	NA	CASSMRGNAAYEQYF	TGTGCCAGTAGTATGCGAGGGAACGCAGCCTACGAGCAGTACTTC
NA	TRBV6-6	TRBJ2-3	TRBD1	CASRDRGHRTDTQYF	TGTGCCAGCAGGGACAGGGGGCATAGAACAGATACGCAGTATTTT